The 20 T cell receptor beta chains below were found in one sample sequenced in a study of post-analysis software for immune sequencing data. General observations from the study: Included in a set of five TRBV segments more frequent in patients than controls were TRBV5-6, TRBV5-1 and TRBV20-1.

Their target antigens are unknown. Unique molecular identifiers were built into the TCR beta cDNA libraries. TCRdb called the PCR reads again in MiXCR, with one record for every CDR3 protein. Of about 770,000 distinct CDR3 sequences in the sample, about half were seen once. Input material: blood. These receptors all stem from a girl aged 10 to 17 with multiple sclerosis.

The chain carries TRBV28 and TRBJ1-2; 11 nucleotides line up with TRBD1. Per the germline V gene, CDR1 is MDHEN and CDR2 is SYDVKM. V dropped 6 bases and J dropped 8; count of bases not matched to a gene: 11. CDR3 length: 15 residues. CDR3 sequence reads: CASRLPGTGGKGYTF. As DNA, the CDR3 is TGTGCCAGCAGGTTACCCGGGACAGGGGGGAAAGGCTACACCTTC.

The rearrangement joins TRBV4-3 to TRBJ1-1, with TRBD1 as a possible D gene (5 bases). In germline, CDR1 is LGHNA, CDR2 YSLEER. Trimming shortened V by 0 bases and J by 0 bases, and 8 bases separated the two germline ends. The CDR3 has 15 residues. The DNA for the CDR3 is TGCGCCAGCAGCCAAGACAGGGCCTTGAACACTGAAGCTTTCTTT. Translation: CASSQDRALNTEAFF.

The chain employs TRBV20-1 and TRBJ2-1, with 9 bases identical to TRBD1. The CDR3 loop spans 15 amino acids. Looked up from germline, CDR1 is DFQATT and CDR2 is SNEGSKA (reference sequence). V lost 4 bases and J lost 4; bases outside the gene matches: 8. The CDR3 is CSAKEMGQGYNEQFF. The CDR3 DNA is TGCAGTGCTAAAGAAATGGGACAGGGTTACAATGAGCAGTTCTTC.

This chain connects TRBV4-1 to TRBJ2-7, with TRBD2 as a possible D gene (6 bases). The J call may be faulty, since TRBJ2-5 better matches the DNA end. The CDR3 length is 15 residues. Germline assignment: CDR1 MGHRA and CDR2 YSYEKL. Here the CDR3 DNA reads TGCGCCAGCAGCCAAGAAGACGGGAGAAGGGAGACCCAGTACTTC. Protein sequence: CASSQEDGRRETQYF.

This chain connects TRBV6-2 or TRBV6-3 to TRBJ1-1; a possible D gene is TRBD1 (6 bases). The V end was cut by 5 bases, the J end by 7 bases, with 11 bases between. The CDR3 loop spans 12 amino acids. Germline-derived CDR1 and CDR2 are MNHEY and SVGEGT. The CDR3 loop reads CASSRGLGEAFF. In DNA, the CDR3 is TGTGCCAGCAGTCGGGGGCTCGGTGAAGCTTTCTTT.

The chain is built from TRBV30 and TRBJ1-5; maybe TRBD1 (5 bases). The V and J ends lost 3 bases and 5 bases respectively, with 8 bases between them. The germline gives CDR1 GTSNPN, CDR2 SVGIG (reference sequence). The CDR3 sequence is 12 residues long. For the CDR3, the DNA is TGTGCCTGGAGCCAGACAGATCAGCCCCAGCATTTT. The encoded protein is CAWSQTDQPQHF.

The chain combines TRBV6-6 with TRBJ2-5; 9 bases are shared with TRBD1. The CDR3 extends over 15 amino acids. Unmatched junction bases numbered 12, after V lost 2 bases and J lost 11 bases. Germline V CDR1 and CDR2: MNHNY, SVGAGI (reference sequence). CDR3 region: CASSYTYRGRNEQYF. CDR3 coding DNA: TGTGCCAGCAGTTACACCTACAGGGGGCGGAATGAGCAGTACTTC.

CDR3: CSAEAGGEETQYF. CDR3 nucleotide sequence: TGCAGTGCCGAAGCGGGGGGCGAAGAGACCCAGTACTTC. The gene calls are TRBV20-1 and TRBJ2-5, with 9 bases aligning to TRBD2. Losses at the gene ends were 6 bases for V and 3 bases for J; bases not matched to a gene: 5. This CDR3 comprises 13 residues. Germline assignment: CDR1 DFQATT and CDR2 SNEGSKA (reference sequence).

This chain links TRBV30 with TRBJ2-7, with unresolved D. CDR1 and CDR2 (germline): GTSNPN, SVGIG (reference sequence). The ends were cut back, 0 bases at V and 4 bases at J, with 10 bases in the middle. This CDR3 comprises 13 residues. CDR3: CAWSVRVGYEQYF. CDR3 in DNA: TGTGCCTGGAGTGTCCGGGTAGGGTACGAGCAGTACTTC. The full variable domain, in which reference TRBV30 and TRBJ2-7 provide the parts outside the CDR3, is SQTIHQWPATLVQPVGSPLSLECTVEGTSNPNLYWYRQAAGRGLQLLFYSVGIGQISSEVPQNLSASRPQDRQFILSSKKLLLSDSGFYLCAWSVRVGYEQYFGPGTRLTVT.

The V call is TRBV4-3, the J call TRBJ2-1; 7 bases agree with TRBD2. V lost 4 bases to trimming and J lost 0 bases; unmatched junction nucleotides: 6. There are 16 residues in the CDR3. Germline V gives CDR1 LGHNA, CDR2 YSLEER. The CDR3 protein is CASSLTRTSSYNEQFF. The CDR3 DNA sequence: TGCGCCAGCAGCCTAACTAGGACTAGCTCCTACAATGAGCAGTTCTTC.

This clonotype occurred a few times. The chain employs TRBV29-1 and TRBJ2-1, with D possibly being TRBD2 (6 bases). The germline V gene encodes CDR1 SQVTM and CDR2 ANQGSEA. This CDR3 is 13 amino acids long. The germline V and J ends were trimmed by 7 bases and 2 bases, with 12 bases remaining between them. The CDR3 DNA is TGCAGCGCGAGGAGGGCCACCTACAATGAGCAGTTCTTC. The encoded protein is CSARRATYNEQFF.

The chain couples TRBV7-9 to TRBJ2-5, with 8 positions matching TRBD2. With V trimmed by 1 base and J by 11 bases, 15 bases remained unmatched. The CDR3 totals 16 residues. From germline, CDR1 is SEHNR and CDR2 FQNEAQ (reference sequence). CDR3 sequence (DNA): TGTGCCAGCAGCTTAGTGCCGGGAGGGCCCTACAATGAGCAGTACTTC. Translation gives CASSLVPGGPYNEQYF.

This clonotype has only a few counts. The chain has TRBV29-1 and TRBJ2-5, with 10 bases that match TRBD1. The J call may be mistaken, given a closer DNA end match to TRBJ2-7. Germline CDR1 and CDR2: SQVTM and ANQGSEA. The CDR3 is 14 amino acids. The CDR3 spells CSVRQGAGPYEQYF. The CDR3, as DNA: TGCAGCGTTAGACAGGGGGCAGGGCCCTACGAGCAGTACTTC.

The V gene is TRBV20-1, the J gene TRBJ2-4; the D gene could be TRBD1 or TRBD2 (5 bases each). TRBJ2-7 matches the DNA end more closely, so the J call is doubtful. Germline V gives CDR1 DFQATT, CDR2 SNEGSKA (reference sequence). There are 13 residues in the CDR3. The CDR3 coding sequence is TGCAGTGCTAGAGTAGGGACGGAGTACGAGCAGTACTTC. It encodes CSARVGTEYEQYF.

This clonotype has just a few counts. The V and J genes are TRBV7-8 and TRBJ2-3; unclear D gene. Germline CDR1 is SGHVS and CDR2 is FQNEAQ. Trimming left V 8 bases short and J 3 bases short, with 15 bases between. This CDR3 region has 14 residues. CDR3 region: CASRKFKETDTQYF. CDR3 nucleotides: TGTGCCAGCCGTAAATTCAAGGAGACAGATACGCAGTATTTT.

This clonotype was observed a few times. The rearrangement links TRBV28 to TRBJ2-7; the match to TRBD1 covers 10 bases. The CDR3 has 17 amino acids. V shed 3 bases, J shed 2 bases, and the junction held 10 bases outside the gene matches. Germline V gives CDR1 MDHEN, CDR2 SYDVKM. DNA for the CDR3: TGTGCCAGCAGTTTCCTCTCGGACAGGGGGTTCCCCTACGAGCAGTACTTC. Translating it yields CASSFLSDRGFPYEQYF.

The chain has TRBV11-1 and TRBJ2-1, with TRBD2 matching 7 bases. Trimming took 8 bases from V and 1 from J; bases not matched to a gene: 5. The CDR3 has 14 residues. CDR1 is SGHAT, CDR2 FQDESV, per germline (reference sequence). The CDR3 bases are TGTGCCAGCGGGGAGCGGGATTCCTACAATGAGCAGTTCTTC. This encodes CASGERDSYNEQFF.

In its sample, this clonotype was seen once. This chain uses TRBV20-1 with TRBJ2-5; a possible D gene is TRBD1 (7 bases). The germline V and J ends were trimmed by 4 bases and 1 base, with 16 bases remaining between them. The CDR3 is made up of 15 amino acids. Germline CDR1 is DFQATT and CDR2 is SNEGSKA (reference sequence). The CDR3 sequence: CSATLRGDFQETQYF. In DNA form, the CDR3 reads TGCAGTGCTACCCTCAGGGGGGATTTCCAAGAGACCCAGTACTTC.

This clonotype was recorded a few times. The CDR3 loop is CASSLIESETQYF. For the CDR3, the DNA is TGTGCCAGCAGTTTGATTGAATCGGAGACCCAGTACTTC. The chain is built from TRBV12-3 or TRBV12-4 and TRBJ2-5; D remains unclear. V was clipped by 3 bases and J by 5 bases, with 10 bases between them. CDR3 size: 13 residues.

The chain combines TRBV20-1 with TRBJ2-1, with 11 bases aligning to TRBD2. CDR3 length: 15 amino acids. Germline V gene sequence: CDR1 DFQATT, CDR2 SNEGSKA (reference sequence). V lost 4 bases to trimming and J lost 2 bases; unmatched junction nucleotides: 4. In DNA form, the CDR3 reads TGCAGTGCTACTAGCGGGAGGTCGACCTACAATGAGCAGTTCTTC. This gives the protein CSATSGRSTYNEQFF.